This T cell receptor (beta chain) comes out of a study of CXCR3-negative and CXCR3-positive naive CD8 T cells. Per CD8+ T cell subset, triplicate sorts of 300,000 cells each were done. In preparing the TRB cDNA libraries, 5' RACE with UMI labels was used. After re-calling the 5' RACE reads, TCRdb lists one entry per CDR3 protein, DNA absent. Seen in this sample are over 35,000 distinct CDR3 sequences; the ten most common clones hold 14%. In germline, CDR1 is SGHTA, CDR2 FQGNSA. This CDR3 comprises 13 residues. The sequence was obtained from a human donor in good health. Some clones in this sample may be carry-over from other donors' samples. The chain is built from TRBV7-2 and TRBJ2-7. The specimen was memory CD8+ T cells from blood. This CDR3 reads CASSLRGWYEQYF.